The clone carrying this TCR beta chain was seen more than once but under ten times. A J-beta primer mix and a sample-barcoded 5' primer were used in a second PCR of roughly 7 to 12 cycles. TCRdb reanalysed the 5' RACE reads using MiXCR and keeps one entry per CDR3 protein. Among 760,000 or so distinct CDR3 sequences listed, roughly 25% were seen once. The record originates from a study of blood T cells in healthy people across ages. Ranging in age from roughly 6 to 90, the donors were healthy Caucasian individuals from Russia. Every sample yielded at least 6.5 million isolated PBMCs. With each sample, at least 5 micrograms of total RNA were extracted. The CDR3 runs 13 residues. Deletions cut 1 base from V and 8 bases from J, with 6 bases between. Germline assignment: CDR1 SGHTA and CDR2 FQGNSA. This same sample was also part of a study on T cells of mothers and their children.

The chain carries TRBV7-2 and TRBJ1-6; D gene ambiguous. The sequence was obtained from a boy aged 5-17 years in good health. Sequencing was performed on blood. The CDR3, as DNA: TGTGCCAGCAGCTTAGATTGGGATTCACCCCTCCACTTT. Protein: CASSLDWDSPLHF.